A selection of T cell receptor beta chains follows, all from one sample in a study of cytomegalovirus exposure and HLA in healthy donors. Libraries were prepared by immunoSEQ multiplex PCR; TCRdb keeps only in-frame clonotypes and omits some of them. The sample records approximately 39,000 clones, roughly two thirds being singletons. The sequencing sample was made of PBMCs. The source of these receptors is a young man in good health and CMV-seronegative. Each CDR3 is given with its conserved first and last residue. D genes are given only for firm matches. Clone size, where shown, is once, few, many, or a class for clones that have expanded.

J,V,D,size,CDR3,DNA
TRBJ2-2,TRBV5-4,TRBD2,NA,CASRPRLAGDTGELFF,TGTGCCAGCAGGCCGAGACTAGCGGGGGATACCGGGGAGCTGTTTTTT
TRBJ1-5,TRBV4-1,NA,NA,CASSQSSVERNQPQHF,TGCGCCAGCAGCCAATCCTCCGTTGAGAGGAATCAGCCCCAGCATTTT
TRBJ1-1,TRBV7-2,TRBD1,NA,CASRWDRDTEAFF,TGTGCCAGCAGGTGGGACAGGGACACTGAAGCTTTCTTT
TRBJ2-7,TRBV19,TRBD2,few,CASRGLAEDYEQYF,TGTGCCAGTAGGGGACTAGCGGAAGACTACGAGCAGTACTTC
TRBJ2-5,TRBV6-6,TRBD2,NA,CASSYPASGAQETQYF,TGTGCCAGCAGTTACCCGGCTAGCGGAGCCCAAGAGACCCAGTACTTC
TRBJ1-1,TRBV18,NA,NA,CASSPGQMNTEAFF,TGTGCCAGCTCACCGGGACAAATGAACACTGAAGCTTTCTTT
TRBJ2-3,TRBV11-3,NA,NA,CASSVRSGGSTDTQYF,TGTGCCAGCAGCGTCAGGTCCGGAGGGTCCACAGATACGCAGTATTTT
TRBJ2-2,TRBV6-6,NA,once,CASSPRGSNTGELFF,TGTGCCAGCAGTCCCCGGGGGTCGAACACCGGGGAGCTGTTTTTT
TRBJ1-1,TRBV2,TRBD1,NA,CASSEIDRGNTEAFF,TGTGCCAGCAGTGAAATTGACAGGGGGAACACTGAAGCTTTCTTT
TRBJ1-5,TRBV28,NA,few,CASSLFQNQPQHF,TGTGCCAGCAGTTTATTTCAGAATCAGCCCCAGCATTTT
TRBJ1-1,TRBV7-9,TRBD1,few,CASSLVPGQGMNTEAFF,TGTGCCAGCAGCTTAGTCCCGGGACAGGGGATGAACACTGAAGCTTTCTTT
TRBJ2-7,TRBV2,NA,few,CASSVHRSEQYF,TGTGCCAGCAGTGTCCACAGGTCCGAGCAGTACTTC
TRBJ1-1,TRBV10-3,TRBD1,NA,CATQGQGESEAFF,TGTGCCACCCAAGGACAGGGTGAATCTGAAGCTTTCTTT
TRBJ2-1,TRBV28,TRBD2,NA,CASSFLAGGQDEQFF,TGTGCCAGCAGTTTCCTAGCGGGGGGCCAGGATGAGCAGTTCTTC
TRBJ2-3,TRBV7-6,NA,NA,CASSFERETDTQYF,TGTGCCAGCAGCTTTGAACGGGAGACAGATACGCAGTATTTT
TRBJ2-1,TRBV19,NA,NA,CASSIGGNEQFF,TGTGCCAGTAGTATAGGAGGTAATGAGCAGTTCTTC
TRBJ1-1,TRBV28,TRBD1,NA,CASSTRTGPMNTEAFF,TGTGCCAGCAGTACCAGGACAGGGCCTATGAACACTGAAGCTTTCTTT
TRBJ2-6,TRBV10-3,TRBD1,few,CAISESEQGASGANVLTF,TGTGCCATCAGTGAGTCGGAACAGGGGGCTTCTGGGGCCAACGTCCTGACTTTC
TRBJ2-2,TRBV10-2,TRBD2,NA,CASSEPRSRTSGRAPGTGELFF,TGCGCCAGCAGTGAGCCGAGGAGCCGGACTAGCGGGAGGGCCCCGGGCACCGGGGAGCTGTTTTTT
TRBJ2-7,TRBV4-1,TRBD1,once,CASSPGQGAYEQYF,TGCGCCAGCAGTCCGGGACAGGGAGCCTACGAGCAGTACTTC
TRBJ1-5,TRBV2,NA,NA,CASSEAASSYSNQPQHF,TGTGCCAGCAGTGAGGCGGCCAGCTCATATAGCAATCAGCCCCAGCATTTT
TRBJ2-1,TRBV9,TRBD2,NA,CATQAGLYNEQFF,TGTGCCACCCAAGCGGGACTCTACAATGAGCAGTTCTTC
TRBJ2-7,TRBV5-1,NA,NA,CASSLKVRGGSYEQYF,TGCGCCAGCAGCTTGAAGGTTAGGGGGGGGTCCTACGAGCAGTACTTC
TRBJ2-1,TRBV29-1,NA,NA,CSVATSATPYNEQFF,TGCAGCGTTGCGACTAGTGCCACTCCCTACAATGAGCAGTTCTTC
TRBJ1-6,TRBV7-8,NA,NA,CASSLAGTGGPLHF,TGTGCCAGCAGCTTAGCCGGGACGGGAGGCCCCCTCCACTTT
TRBJ2-7,TRBV11-2,NA,NA,CASSPSGWAYEQYF,TGTGCCAGCAGCCCTTCGGGGTGGGCCTACGAGCAGTACTTC
TRBJ2-1,TRBV18,TRBD2,NA,CASSPPRLAAYNEQFF,TGTGCCAGCTCACCACCGAGACTAGCAGCCTACAATGAGCAGTTCTTC
TRBJ2-7,TRBV10-3,TRBD2,NA,CAIRSQRGRDSDEQYF,TGTGCCATCAGATCGCAGCGGGGCCGGGATTCGGATGAGCAGTACTTC
TRBJ2-5,TRBV11-2,TRBD2,NA,CASSRGAGVIQETQYF,TGTGCCAGCAGCCGAGGGGCGGGAGTAATTCAAGAGACCCAGTACTTC
TRBJ2-7,TRBV10-3,TRBD2,few,CAISDVTSGGEQYF,TGTGCCATCAGTGACGTGACTAGCGGAGGGGAGCAGTACTTC
TRBJ1-2,TRBV5-8,TRBD1,once,CASSPYRGTDGYTF,TGTGCCAGCAGCCCCTACAGGGGGACTGATGGCTACACCTTC
TRBJ2-5,TRBV4-2,TRBD1,NA,CASSQPGTAQETQYF,TGTGCCAGCAGCCAGCCCGGGACAGCCCAAGAGACCCAGTACTTC
TRBJ1-1,TRBV6-6,TRBD1,NA,CASNNRGQGDTEAFF,TGTGCCAGCAATAACAGGGGGCAGGGGGACACTGAAGCTTTCTTT
TRBJ2-7,TRBV28,TRBD1,NA,CASSRRTGLNYEQYF,TGTGCCAGCAGTCGAAGGACAGGGTTGAACTACGAGCAGTACTTC
TRBJ2-5,TRBV2,TRBD1,NA,CASSNRDSAQETQYF,TGTGCCAGCAGCAACCGGGACAGTGCCCAAGAGACCCAGTACTTC
TRBJ2-7,TRBV2,NA,NA,CASSISEQYF,TGTGCCAGCAGTATATCCGAGCAGTACTTC
TRBJ1-4,TRBV5-1,TRBD1,NA,CASSIDRGEGKLFF,TGCGCCAGCAGCATCGACAGGGGAGAGGGAAAACTGTTTTTT
TRBJ2-1,TRBV4-1,TRBD2,NA,CASSQDWSSGGAIEQFF,TGCGCCAGCAGCCAAGATTGGTCCAGCGGGGGGGCTATTGAGCAGTTCTTC
TRBJ2-7,TRBV27,NA,NA,CASSQGPGVYEQYF,TGTGCCAGCAGTCAGGGGCCCGGGGTCTACGAGCAGTACTTC
TRBJ1-2,TRBV4-1,TRBD1,NA,CASSPVLGSATGLGYGYTF,TGCGCCAGCAGCCCTGTCCTGGGATCTGCGACAGGGTTGGGATATGGCTACACCTTC
TRBJ1-6,TRBV6-5,TRBD1,NA,CASSYSTGEVSPLHF,TGTGCCAGCAGTTACTCGACAGGGGAGGTGTCACCCCTCCACTTT
TRBJ2-4,TRBV6-5,TRBD2,NA,CASSLLAGDKNIQYF,TGTGCCAGCAGCTTACTAGCGGGGGACAAAAACATTCAGTACTTC